This T cell receptor beta chain derives from a study of blood T cell repertoires in COVID-19. Profiled with immunoSEQ multiplex PCR; TCRdb holds only in-frame clones, not every one. The data contain 130,000 to 150,000 clones, roughly 89% of them singletons. The CDR3 totals 15 residues. The germline V gene encodes CDR1 SGHAT and CDR2 FQNNGV. V lost 4 bases to trimming and J lost 6 bases; unmatched junction nucleotides: 3. The chain carries TRBV11-2 and TRBJ2-1; TRBD2 matches 13 bases. Input material: peripheral blood. The TCR comes from a woman aged 35 to 49 with acute or convalescent COVID-19. The CDR3 here is CASSSRLAGGNEQFF. The CDR3 region has the DNA TGTGCCAGCAGCTCCAGACTAGCGGGAGGCAATGAGCAGTTCTTC.